Reported below is one T cell receptor beta chain. The data were taken from a study of blood T cell repertoires in COVID-19. Across the study: Both acute and convalescent COVID-19 samples were obtained from the United States, Italy and Spain. PBMCs, B-cell-depleted T cells, or T cells were the source of the cDNA or gDNA that made up the material.

V was pared by 0 bases and J by 2 bases, with 5 bases of the junction left unmatched. The CDR3 loop spans 15 amino acids. Germline V gene sequence: CDR1 SGHRS, CDR2 YFSETQ. Per the original methods: Quantification of nucleated cells was approximated via reference gene primer amplification. Produced via immunoSEQ multiplex PCR; TCRdb's table is partial and in-frame only. V and J calls and clone size come straight from that table; D and trimming were deduced from the DNA. The repertoire holds approximately 90,000 clones, with approximately 80% as singletons. The source material was peripheral blood. The chain employs TRBV5-1 and TRBJ2-7, with 7 bases that match TRBD1. The sequence derives from a woman older than 75 with active or convalescent COVID-19. The CDR3, as DNA: TGCGCCAGCAGCTTGGGTGTGGGGACAGCCTACGAGCAGTACTTC. This codes for CASSLGVGTAYEQYF.